The TCR beta chain described here comes from a study of vaccination effects on CD4 cells after COVID-19. Regarding the study as a whole: Marked contraction was observed in infection-induced and vaccine-induced clones late after vaccination. Cross-reactivity toward common cold coronaviruses was confined to only 1 of 255 vaccine-induced clones in healthy vaccinees.

Antigen-specific CD4+ T cells were expanded (with viral peptide pools) by the ViraFEST assay ahead of sequencing. Researchers isolated CD4+ T cells once roughly ten days of culture had elapsed. All study participants received two doses of BNT162b2 or mRNA-1273 vaccine. Vaccine recipients, nucleocapsid antibody negative, had no prior SARS-CoV-2 infection. Every well housed around 2.1 million PBMC, which grew in culture alongside about 11 IU/ml IL-2 and 10 ug/ml peptides. The germline CDR1 and CDR2 sequences are MRHNA and SNTAGT. V was cut by 0 bases and J by 0 bases, with 10 bases left in between. The CDR3 is 16 amino acids. In the case of this clone: Its antigen is undetermined.

TCRdb keeps only in-frame clones here, not all; method: immunoSEQ multiplex PCR. In the table there are some 70,000 clones, roughly four fifths of which are singletons. Specimen: CD4+ T cells from PBMCs cultured with HCoV-229E spike peptides, collected after COVID-19 vaccination. This TCR derives from a human donor who received a COVID-19 vaccine. The V gene is TRBV6-4, the J gene TRBJ2-3; weak D call: TRBD2 (7 bases). CDR3 residues: CASSDSGGASTDTQYF. CDR3 nucleotides: TGTGCCAGCAGTGACTCTGGGGGGGCTAGCACAGATACGCAGTATTTT.